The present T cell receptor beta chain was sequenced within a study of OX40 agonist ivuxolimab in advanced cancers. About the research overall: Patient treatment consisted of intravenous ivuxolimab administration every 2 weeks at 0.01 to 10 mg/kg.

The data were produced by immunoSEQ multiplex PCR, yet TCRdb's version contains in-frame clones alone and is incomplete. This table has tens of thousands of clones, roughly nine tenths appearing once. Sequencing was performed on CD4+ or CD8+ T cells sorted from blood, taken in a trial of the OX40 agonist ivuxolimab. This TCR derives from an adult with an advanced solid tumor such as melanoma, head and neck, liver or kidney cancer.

CDR3 sequence reads: CASSHDRDNEQFF. The CDR3, as DNA: TGTGCCAGCTCACACGACAGAGACAATGAGCAGTTCTTC. The rearrangement joins TRBV18 to TRBJ2-1; D is perhaps TRBD1 (5 bases). From germline, CDR1 is KGHSH and CDR2 LQKENI. Between the trimmed V and J ends, which lost 4 bases and 5 bases, there was a span of 9 bases. The CDR3 is 13 amino acids. The entire variable domain, with the rest obtained from reference TRBV18 and TRBJ2-1, is as follows: NAGVMQNPRHLVRRRGQEARLRCSPMKGHSHVYWYRQLPEEGLKFMVYLQKENIIDESGMPKERFSAEFPKEGPSILRIQQVVRGDSAAYFCASSHDRDNEQFFGPGTRLTVL.